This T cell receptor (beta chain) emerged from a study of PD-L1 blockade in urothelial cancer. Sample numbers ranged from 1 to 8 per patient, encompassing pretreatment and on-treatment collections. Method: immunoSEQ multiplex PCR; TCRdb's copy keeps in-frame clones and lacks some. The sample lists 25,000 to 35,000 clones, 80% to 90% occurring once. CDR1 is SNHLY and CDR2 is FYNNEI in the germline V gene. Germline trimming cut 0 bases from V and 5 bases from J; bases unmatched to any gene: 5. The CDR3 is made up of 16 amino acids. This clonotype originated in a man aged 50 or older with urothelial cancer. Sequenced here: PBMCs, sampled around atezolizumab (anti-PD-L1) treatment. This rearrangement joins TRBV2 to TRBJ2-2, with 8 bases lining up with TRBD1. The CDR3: CASSEARDRLTGELFF. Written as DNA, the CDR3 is TGTGCCAGCAGTGAAGCCAGGGACAGGTTGACCGGGGAGCTGTTTTTT.